The sequence of this T cell receptor (beta chain) was determined in a study of metastatic and nonmetastatic thyroid tumors. Across the whole study: The authors compared repertoires across blood and tumor or nodule tissue from malignant and benign thyroid patients.

Points from the study as a whole: Across blood and tumor, TCR beta diversity in malignant thyroid tumors was reportedly significantly higher than in benign nodules.

Prior to thyroid surgery, none of the patients had received any treatment. With 4 bases clipped from V and 3 bases from J, the junction kept 5 bases outside the gene matches. Germline CDR1 SEHNR, CDR2 FQNEAQ (reference sequence). CDR3 length: 15 residues. Per the original methods: The study took CDR3 differences across clinicopathological groups and made a distant-metastasis classifier for papillary thyroid cancer from them. Through MiXCR, TCRdb re-clonotyped the PCR reads. TCRdb assigned the V and J calls; the authors' analysis was not used. The sample consists of 5,500 to 7,500 clones, roughly a third of them appearing once. Within the sample, this clone is medium-sized. Its matching antigen is unknown.

The receptor comes from a female donor with papillary thyroid cancer or a benign thyroid nodule (not recorded which). Some clones in this sample may be carry-over from other donors' samples. This chain joins TRBV7-9 and TRBJ1-2, with 10 bases identical to TRBD1. What was sequenced was adjacent normal tissue. The DNA of the CDR3 is TGTGCCAGCAGCTGGCGACAGGGGGCAGACTATGGCTACACCTTC. Encoded protein: CASSWRQGADYGYTF.